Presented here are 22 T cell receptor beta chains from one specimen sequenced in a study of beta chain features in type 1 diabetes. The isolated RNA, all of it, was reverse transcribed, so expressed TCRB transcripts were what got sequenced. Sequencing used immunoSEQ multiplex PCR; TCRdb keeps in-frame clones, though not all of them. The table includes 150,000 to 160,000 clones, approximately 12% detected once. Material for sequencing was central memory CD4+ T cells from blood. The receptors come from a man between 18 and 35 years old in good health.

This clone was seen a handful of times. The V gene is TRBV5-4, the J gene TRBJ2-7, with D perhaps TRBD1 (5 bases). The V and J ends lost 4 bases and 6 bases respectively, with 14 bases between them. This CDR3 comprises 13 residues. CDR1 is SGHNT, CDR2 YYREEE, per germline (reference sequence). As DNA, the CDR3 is TGTGCCAGCAGCGCAACAGGTGTTCGCGAGCAGTACTTC. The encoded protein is CASSATGVREQYF. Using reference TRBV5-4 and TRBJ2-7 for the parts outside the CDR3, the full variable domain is ETGVTQSPTHLIKTRGQQVTLRCSSQSGHNTVSWYQQALGQGPQFIFQYYREEENGRGNFPPRFSGLQFPNYSSELNVNALELDDSALYLCASSATGVREQYFGPGTRLTVT.

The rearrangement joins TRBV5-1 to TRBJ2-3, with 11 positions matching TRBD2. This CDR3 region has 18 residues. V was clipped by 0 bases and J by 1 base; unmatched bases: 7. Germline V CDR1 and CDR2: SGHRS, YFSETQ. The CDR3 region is CASSLALAGAGGTDTQYF. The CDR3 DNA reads TGCGCCAGCAGCTTGGCACTAGCGGGAGCGGGGGGCACAGATACGCAGTATTTT.

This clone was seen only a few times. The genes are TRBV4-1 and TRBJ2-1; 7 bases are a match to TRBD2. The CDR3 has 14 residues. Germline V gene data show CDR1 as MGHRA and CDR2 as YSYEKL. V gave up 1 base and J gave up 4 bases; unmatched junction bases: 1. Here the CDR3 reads CASSQGGSYNEQFF. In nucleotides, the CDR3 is TGCGCCAGCAGCCAAGGCGGGAGTTACAATGAGCAGTTCTTC.

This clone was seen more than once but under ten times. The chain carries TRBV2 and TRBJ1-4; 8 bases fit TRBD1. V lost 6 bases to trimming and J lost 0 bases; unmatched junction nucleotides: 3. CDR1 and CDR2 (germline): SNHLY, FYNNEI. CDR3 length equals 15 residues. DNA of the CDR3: TGTGCCAGCAGGGGGACAGGAGCAACTAATGAAAAACTGTTTTTT. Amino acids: CASRGTGATNEKLFF. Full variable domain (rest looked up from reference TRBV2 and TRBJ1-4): EPEVTQTPSHQVTQMGQEVILRCVPISNHLYFYWYRQILGQKVEFLVSFYNNEISEKSEIFDDQFSVERPDGSNFTLKIRSTKLEDSAMYFCASRGTGATNEKLFFGSGTQLSVL.

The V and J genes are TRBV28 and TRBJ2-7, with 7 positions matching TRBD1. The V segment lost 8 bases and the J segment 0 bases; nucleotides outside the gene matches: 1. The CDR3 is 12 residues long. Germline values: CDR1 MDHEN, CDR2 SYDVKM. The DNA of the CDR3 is TGTGCCAGCCGACAGGGCTCCTACGAGCAGTACTTC. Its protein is CASRQGSYEQYF.

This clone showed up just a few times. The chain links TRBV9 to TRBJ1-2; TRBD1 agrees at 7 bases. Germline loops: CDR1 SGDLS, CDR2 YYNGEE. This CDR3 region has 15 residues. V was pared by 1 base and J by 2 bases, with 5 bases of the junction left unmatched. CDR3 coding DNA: TGTGCCAGCAGCGTAACCCCGGGACAGAACTATGGCTACACCTTC. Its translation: CASSVTPGQNYGYTF.

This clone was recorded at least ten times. CDR3 in amino acids: CASSYGYNEQFF. CDR3 DNA: TGTGCCAGCAGTTACGGGTACAATGAGCAGTTCTTC. The chain carries TRBV28 and TRBJ2-1; no clear D. Trimming took 4 bases from V and 4 from J, leaving 5 bases between them. The CDR3 totals 12 residues. The V gene's germline CDR1 is MDHEN and CDR2 SYDVKM.

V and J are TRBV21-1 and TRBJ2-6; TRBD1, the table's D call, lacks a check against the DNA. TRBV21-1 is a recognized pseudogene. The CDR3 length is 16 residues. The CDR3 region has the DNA TGTGCCAGCAGCGGGCAAGCAGGGATTGGGGCCAACGTCCTGACTTTC. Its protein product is CASSGQAGIGANVLTF.

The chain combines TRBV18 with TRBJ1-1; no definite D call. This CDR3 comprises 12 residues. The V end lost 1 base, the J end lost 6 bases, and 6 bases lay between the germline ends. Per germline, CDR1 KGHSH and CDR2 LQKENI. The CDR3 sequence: CASSPRGSEAFF. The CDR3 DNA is TGTGCCAGCTCACCACGCGGATCTGAAGCTTTCTTT.

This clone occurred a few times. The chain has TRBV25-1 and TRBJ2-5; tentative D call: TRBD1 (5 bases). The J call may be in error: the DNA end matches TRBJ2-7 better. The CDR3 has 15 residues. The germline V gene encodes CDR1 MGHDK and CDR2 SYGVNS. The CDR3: CASSEILQEIYEQYF. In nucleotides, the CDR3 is TGTGCCAGCAGTGAAATCCTACAGGAGATCTACGAGCAGTACTTC.

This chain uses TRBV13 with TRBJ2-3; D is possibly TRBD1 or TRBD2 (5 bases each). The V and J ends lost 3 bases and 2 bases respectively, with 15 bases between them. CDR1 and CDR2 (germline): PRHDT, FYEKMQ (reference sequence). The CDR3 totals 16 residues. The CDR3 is CASSFLGTRVTDTQYF. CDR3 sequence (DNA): TGTGCCAGCAGCTTCCTCGGGACCAGGGTCACAGATACGCAGTATTTT. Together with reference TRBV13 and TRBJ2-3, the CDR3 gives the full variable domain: AAGVIQSPRHLIKEKRETATLKCYPIPRHDTVYWYQQGPGQDPQFLISFYEKMQSDKGSIPDRFSAQQFSDYHSELNMSSLELGDSALYFCASSFLGTRVTDTQYFGPGTRLTVL.

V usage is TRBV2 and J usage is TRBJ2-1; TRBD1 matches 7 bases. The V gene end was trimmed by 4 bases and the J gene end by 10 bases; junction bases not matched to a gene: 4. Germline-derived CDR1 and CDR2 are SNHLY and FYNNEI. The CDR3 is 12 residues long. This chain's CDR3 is CASSAGGQEQFF. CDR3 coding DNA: TGTGCCAGCAGTGCAGGGGGTCAGGAGCAGTTCTTC.

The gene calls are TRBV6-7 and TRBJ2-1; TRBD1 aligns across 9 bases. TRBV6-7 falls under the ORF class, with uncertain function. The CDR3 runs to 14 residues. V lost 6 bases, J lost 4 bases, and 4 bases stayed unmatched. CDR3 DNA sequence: TGTGCCAGCAGAACCGGGACAGGGTACAATGAGCAGTTCTTC. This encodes CASRTGTGYNEQFF.

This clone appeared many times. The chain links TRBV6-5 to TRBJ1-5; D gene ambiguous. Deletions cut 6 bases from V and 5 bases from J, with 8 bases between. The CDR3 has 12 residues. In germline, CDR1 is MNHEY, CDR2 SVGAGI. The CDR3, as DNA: TGTGCCAGCAGGGATCGAGATCAGCCCCAGCATTTT. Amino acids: CASRDRDQPQHF.

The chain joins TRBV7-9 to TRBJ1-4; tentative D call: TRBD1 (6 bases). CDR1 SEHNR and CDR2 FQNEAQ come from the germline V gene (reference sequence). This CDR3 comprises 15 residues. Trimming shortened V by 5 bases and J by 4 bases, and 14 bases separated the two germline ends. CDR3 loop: CASSPPDSFNEKLFF. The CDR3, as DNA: TGTGCCAGCAGCCCTCCGGACAGCTTTAATGAAAAACTGTTTTTT.

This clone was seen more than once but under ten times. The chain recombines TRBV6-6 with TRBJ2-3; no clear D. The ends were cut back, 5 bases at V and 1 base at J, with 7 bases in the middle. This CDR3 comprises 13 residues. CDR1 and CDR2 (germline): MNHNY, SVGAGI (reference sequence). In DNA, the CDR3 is TGTGCCAGCAGTAACCTCGGCACAGATACGCAGTATTTT. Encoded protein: CASSNLGTDTQYF.

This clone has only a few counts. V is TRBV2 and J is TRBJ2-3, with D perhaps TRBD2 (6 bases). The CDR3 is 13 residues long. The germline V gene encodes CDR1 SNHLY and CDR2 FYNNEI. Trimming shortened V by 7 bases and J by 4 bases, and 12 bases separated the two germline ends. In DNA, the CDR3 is TGTGCCAGCAACAGGCGGGGCCCAGATACGCAGTATTTT. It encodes CASNRRGPDTQYF.

The CDR3 sequence: CASSLDRNSDTQYF. The DNA for the CDR3 is TGTGCCAGCAGCTTAGACAGAAATTCAGATACGCAGTATTTT. The chain couples TRBV7-2 to TRBJ2-3, with D unresolved. Trimming shortened V by 1 base and J by 4 bases, and 9 bases separated the two germline ends. The germline V gene encodes CDR1 SGHTA and CDR2 FQGNSA. The CDR3 length is 14 residues.

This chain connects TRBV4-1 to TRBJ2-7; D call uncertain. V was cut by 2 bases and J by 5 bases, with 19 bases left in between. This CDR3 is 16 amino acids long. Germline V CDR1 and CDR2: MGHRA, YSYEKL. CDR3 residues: CASSQRSDQVRHEQYF. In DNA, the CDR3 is TGCGCCAGCAGCCAAAGGTCGGATCAAGTCCGGCACGAGCAGTACTTC.

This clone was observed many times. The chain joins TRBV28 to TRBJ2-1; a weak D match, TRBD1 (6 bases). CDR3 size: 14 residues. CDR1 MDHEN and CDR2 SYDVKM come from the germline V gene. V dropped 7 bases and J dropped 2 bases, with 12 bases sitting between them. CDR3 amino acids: CASTLRTAYNEQFF. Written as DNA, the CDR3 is TGTGCCAGCACCTTGAGGACAGCCTACAATGAGCAGTTCTTC.

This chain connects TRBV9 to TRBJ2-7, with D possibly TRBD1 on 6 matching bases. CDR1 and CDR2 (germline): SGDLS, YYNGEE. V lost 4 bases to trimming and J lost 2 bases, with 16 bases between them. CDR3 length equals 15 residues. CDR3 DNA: TGTGCCAGCAGCCCCCAGCCAGGGGCGGCCTACGAGCAGTACTTC. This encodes CASSPQPGAAYEQYF.

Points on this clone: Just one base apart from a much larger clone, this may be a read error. Here the CDR3 reads CASSSHYEQYF. The CDR3 DNA sequence: TGTGCCAGCAGCTCGCATTACGAGCAGTACTTC. This chain links TRBV14 with TRBJ2-7; D is ambiguous. Germline V gene data show CDR1 as SGHDN and CDR2 as FVKESK. The CDR3 is made up of 11 amino acids. Trimming stripped 5 bases from V and 4 bases from J, with 6 bases between.